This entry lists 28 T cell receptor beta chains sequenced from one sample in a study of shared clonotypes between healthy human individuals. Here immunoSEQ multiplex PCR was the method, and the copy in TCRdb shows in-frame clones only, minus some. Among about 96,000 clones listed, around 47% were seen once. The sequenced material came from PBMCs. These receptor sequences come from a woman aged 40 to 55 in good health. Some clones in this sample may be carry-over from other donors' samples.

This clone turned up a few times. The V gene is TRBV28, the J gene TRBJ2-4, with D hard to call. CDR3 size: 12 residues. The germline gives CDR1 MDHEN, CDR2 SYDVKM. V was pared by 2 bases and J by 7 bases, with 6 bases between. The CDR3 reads CASSLALNIQYF. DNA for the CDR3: TGTGCCAGCAGTTTAGCGTTGAACATTCAGTACTTC.

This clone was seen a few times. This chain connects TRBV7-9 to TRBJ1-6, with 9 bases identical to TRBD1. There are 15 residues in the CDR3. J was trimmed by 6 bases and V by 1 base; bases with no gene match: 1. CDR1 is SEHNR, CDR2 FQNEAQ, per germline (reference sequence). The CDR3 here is CASSLGTGVNSPLHF. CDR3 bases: TGTGCCAGCAGCTTAGGGACAGGGGTTAATTCACCCCTCCACTTT.

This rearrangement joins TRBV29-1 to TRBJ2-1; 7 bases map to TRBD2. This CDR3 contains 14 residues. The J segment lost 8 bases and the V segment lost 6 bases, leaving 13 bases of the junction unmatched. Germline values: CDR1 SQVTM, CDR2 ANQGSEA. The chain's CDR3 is CSVPRTRSGDEQFF. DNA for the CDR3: TGCAGCGTCCCTCGGACTAGAAGTGGGGATGAGCAGTTCTTC.

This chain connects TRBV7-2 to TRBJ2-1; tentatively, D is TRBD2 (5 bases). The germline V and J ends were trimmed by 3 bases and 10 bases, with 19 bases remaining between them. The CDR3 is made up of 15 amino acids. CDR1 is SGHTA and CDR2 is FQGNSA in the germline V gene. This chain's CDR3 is CASSLRTSPLAEQFF. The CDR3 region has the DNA TGTGCCAGCAGCTTGCGGACTTCACCCTTGGCAGAGCAGTTCTTC.

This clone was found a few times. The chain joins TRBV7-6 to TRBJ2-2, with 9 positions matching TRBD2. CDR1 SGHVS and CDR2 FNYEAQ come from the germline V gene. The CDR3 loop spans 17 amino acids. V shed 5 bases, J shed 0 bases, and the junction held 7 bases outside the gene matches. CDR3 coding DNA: TGTGCCAGCAGCCCCTTACTAGCGGGCACGAACACCGGGGAGCTGTTTTTT. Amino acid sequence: CASSPLLAGTNTGELFF.

Written as DNA, the CDR3 is TGTGCCAGCAGTGAAGGCACTAGCTGGAGTTACGAGCAGTACTTC. Its translation is CASSEGTSWSYEQYF. The chain has TRBV6-1 and TRBJ2-7, with D perhaps TRBD2 (6 bases). The ends were cut back, 1 base at V and 4 bases at J, with 14 bases in the middle. The CDR3 consists of 15 residues. Looked up from germline, CDR1 is MNHNS and CDR2 is SASEGT.

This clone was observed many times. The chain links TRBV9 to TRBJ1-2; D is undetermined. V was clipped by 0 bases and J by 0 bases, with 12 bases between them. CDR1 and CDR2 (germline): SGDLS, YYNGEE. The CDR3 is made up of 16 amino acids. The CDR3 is CASSVGLGSSNYGYTF. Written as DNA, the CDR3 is TGTGCCAGCAGCGTAGGGTTGGGCAGCTCTAACTATGGCTACACCTTC.

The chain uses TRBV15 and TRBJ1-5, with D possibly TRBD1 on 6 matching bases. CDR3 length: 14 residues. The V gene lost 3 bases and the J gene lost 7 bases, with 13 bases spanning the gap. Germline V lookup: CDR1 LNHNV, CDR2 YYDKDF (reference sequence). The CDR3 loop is CATSSAGVRQPQHF. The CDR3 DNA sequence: TGTGCCACCAGCAGTGCAGGGGTAAGGCAGCCCCAGCATTTT.

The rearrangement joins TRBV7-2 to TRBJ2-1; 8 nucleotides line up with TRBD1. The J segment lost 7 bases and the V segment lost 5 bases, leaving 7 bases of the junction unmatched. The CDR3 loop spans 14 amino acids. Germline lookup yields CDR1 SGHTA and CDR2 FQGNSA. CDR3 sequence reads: CASSQGALGNEQFF. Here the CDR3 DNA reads TGTGCCAGCAGCCAGGGGGCCCTAGGGAATGAGCAGTTCTTC.

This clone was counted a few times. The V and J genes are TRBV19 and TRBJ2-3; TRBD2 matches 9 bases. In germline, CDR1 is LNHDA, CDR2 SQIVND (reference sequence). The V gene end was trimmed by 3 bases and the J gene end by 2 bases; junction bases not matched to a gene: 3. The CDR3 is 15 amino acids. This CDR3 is CASSIGLAFTDTQYF. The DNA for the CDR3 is TGTGCCAGTAGTATTGGACTAGCGTTCACAGATACGCAGTATTTT.

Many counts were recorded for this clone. The CDR3 sequence: CASSSQTAPNYGYTF. The CDR3 coding sequence is TGTGCCAGCAGTTCCCAGACAGCTCCTAACTATGGCTACACCTTC. The chain has TRBV6-1 and TRBJ1-2; perhaps TRBD1 as D (5 bases). The CDR3 consists of 15 residues. The V gene lost 5 bases and the J gene lost 0 bases, with 13 bases spanning the gap. Germline CDR1 is MNHNS and CDR2 is SASEGT.

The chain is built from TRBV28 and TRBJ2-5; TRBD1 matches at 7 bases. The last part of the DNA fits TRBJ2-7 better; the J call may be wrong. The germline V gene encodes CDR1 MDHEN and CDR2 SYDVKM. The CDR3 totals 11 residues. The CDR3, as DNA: TGTGCCAGCAGCGACAGGGACGAGCAGTACTTC. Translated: CASSDRDEQYF.

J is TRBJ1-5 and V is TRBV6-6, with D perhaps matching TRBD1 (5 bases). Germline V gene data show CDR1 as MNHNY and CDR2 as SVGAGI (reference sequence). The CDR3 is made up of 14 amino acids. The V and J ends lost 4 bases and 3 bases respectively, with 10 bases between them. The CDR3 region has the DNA TGTGCCAGCAGTTGGGGACGGAACAATCAGCCCCAGCATTTT. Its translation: CASSWGRNNQPQHF.

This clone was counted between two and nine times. CDR3 DNA: TGTGCCTGGAGTTCTCCGGGACTAGCGGGACGCTACGAGCAGTACTTC. Protein product: CAWSSPGLAGRYEQYF. The rearrangement links TRBV30 to TRBJ2-7, with 13 nucleotides matching TRBD2. CDR1 and CDR2 from the germline V gene are GTSNPN and SVGIG (reference sequence). Trimming at V came to 2 bases and at J to 3 bases, leaving 7 bases not matched to a gene. This CDR3 spans 16 amino acids.

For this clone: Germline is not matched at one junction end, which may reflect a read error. The CDR3: CASSQVNSEAFF. The CDR3 coding sequence is TGCGCCAGCAGCCAAGTGAACAGTGAAGCTTTCTTT. The chain is built from TRBV4-1 and TRBJ1-1; D is uncertain. The CDR3 has 12 residues. Germline lookup yields CDR1 MGHRA and CDR2 YSYEKL.

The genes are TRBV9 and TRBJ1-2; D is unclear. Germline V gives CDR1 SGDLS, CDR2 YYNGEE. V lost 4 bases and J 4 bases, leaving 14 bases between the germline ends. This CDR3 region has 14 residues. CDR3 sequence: CASSTGDNSYGYTF. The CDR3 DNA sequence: TGTGCCAGCAGCACCGGGGATAATTCCTATGGCTACACCTTC.

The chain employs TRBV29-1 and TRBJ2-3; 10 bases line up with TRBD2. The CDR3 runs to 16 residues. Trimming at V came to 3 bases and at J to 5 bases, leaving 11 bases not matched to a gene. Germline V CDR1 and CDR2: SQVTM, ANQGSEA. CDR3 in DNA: TGCAGCGTTGACCTCCCGACTAGCGGGTCCGGAGATACGCAGTATTTT. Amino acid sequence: CSVDLPTSGSGDTQYF.

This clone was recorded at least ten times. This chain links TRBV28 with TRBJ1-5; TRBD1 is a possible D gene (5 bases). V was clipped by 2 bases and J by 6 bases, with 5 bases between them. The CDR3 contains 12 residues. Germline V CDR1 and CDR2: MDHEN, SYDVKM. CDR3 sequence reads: CASSLQGQPQHF. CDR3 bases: TGTGCCAGCAGTTTACAGGGTCAGCCCCAGCATTTT.

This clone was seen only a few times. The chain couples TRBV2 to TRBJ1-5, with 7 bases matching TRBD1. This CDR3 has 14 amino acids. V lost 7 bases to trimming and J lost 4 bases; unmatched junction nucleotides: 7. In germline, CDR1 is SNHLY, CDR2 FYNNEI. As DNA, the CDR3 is TGTGCCAGCACCAACAGGGGACTGAATCAGCCCCAGCATTTT. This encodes CASTNRGLNQPQHF.

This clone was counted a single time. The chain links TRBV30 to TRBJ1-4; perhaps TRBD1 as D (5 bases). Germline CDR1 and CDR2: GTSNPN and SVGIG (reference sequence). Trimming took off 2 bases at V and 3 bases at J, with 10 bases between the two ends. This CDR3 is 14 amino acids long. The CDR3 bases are TGTGCCTGGAGTCACGGGACGGCTAATGAAAAACTGTTTTTT. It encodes CAWSHGTANEKLFF.

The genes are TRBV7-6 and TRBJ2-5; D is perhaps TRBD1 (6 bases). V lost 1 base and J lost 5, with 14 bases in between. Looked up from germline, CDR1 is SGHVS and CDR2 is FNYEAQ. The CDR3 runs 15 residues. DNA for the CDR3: TGTGCCAGCAGCTTAGACTCAGGGGCCGGGGAGACCCAGTACTTC. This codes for CASSLDSGAGETQYF.

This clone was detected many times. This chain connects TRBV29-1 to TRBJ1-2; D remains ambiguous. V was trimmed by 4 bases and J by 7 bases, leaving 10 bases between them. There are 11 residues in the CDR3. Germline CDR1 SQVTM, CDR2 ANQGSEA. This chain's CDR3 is CSVGDGVGYTF. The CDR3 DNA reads TGCAGCGTTGGCGACGGGGTTGGCTACACCTTC. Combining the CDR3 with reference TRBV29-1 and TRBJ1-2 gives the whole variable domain SAVISQKPSRDICQRGTSLTIQCQVDSQVTMMFWYRQQPGQSLTLIATANQGSEATYESGFVIDKFPISRPNLTFSTLTVSNMSPEDSSIYLCSVGDGVGYTFGSGTRLTVV.

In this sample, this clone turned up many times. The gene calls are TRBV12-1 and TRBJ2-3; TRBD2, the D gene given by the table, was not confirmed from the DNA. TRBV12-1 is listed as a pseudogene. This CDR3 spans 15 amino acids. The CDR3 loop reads CASSFAPPSTDTQYF. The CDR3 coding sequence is TGTGCCAGCAGCTTTGCCCCCCCTAGCACAGATACGCAGTATTTT.

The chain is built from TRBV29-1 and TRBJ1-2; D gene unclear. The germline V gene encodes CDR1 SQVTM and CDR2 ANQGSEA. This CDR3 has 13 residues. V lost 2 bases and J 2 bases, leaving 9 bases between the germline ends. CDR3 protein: CSVELPGNYGYTF. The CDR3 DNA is TGCAGCGTTGAACTTCCGGGCAACTATGGCTACACCTTC.

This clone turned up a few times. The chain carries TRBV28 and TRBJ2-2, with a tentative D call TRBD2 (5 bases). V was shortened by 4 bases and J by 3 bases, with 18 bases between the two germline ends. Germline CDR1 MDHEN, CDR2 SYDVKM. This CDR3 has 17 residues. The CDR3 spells CASSSGWLGSYTGELFF. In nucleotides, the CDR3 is TGTGCCAGCAGTTCTGGGTGGTTGGGGAGTTACACCGGGGAGCTGTTTTTT.

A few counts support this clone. The CDR3: CSVEDRLAGVGEQFF. CDR3 DNA: TGCAGCGTTGAGGACCGGCTAGCGGGAGTCGGTGAGCAGTTCTTC. The rearrangement joins TRBV29-1 to TRBJ2-1, with 10 bases fitting TRBD2. After removal of 3 bases from V and 9 bases from J, the junction contained 11 bases not matched to a gene. The germline gives CDR1 SQVTM, CDR2 ANQGSEA. This CDR3 has 15 amino acids.

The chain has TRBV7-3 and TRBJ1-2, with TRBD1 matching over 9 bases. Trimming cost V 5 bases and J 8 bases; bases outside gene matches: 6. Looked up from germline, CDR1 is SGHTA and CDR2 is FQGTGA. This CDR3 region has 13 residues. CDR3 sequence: CASSPTGGVGYTF. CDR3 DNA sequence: TGTGCCAGCAGCCCGACAGGGGGTGTCGGCTACACCTTC.

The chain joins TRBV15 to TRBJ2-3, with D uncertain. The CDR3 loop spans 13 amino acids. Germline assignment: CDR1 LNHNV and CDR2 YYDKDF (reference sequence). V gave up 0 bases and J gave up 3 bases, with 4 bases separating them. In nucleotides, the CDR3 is TGTGCCACCAGCAGAGAGGGAACAGATACGCAGTATTTT. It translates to CATSREGTDTQYF. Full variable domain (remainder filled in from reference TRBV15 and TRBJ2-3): DAMVIQNPRYQVTQFGKPVTLSCSQTLNHNVMYWYQQKSSQAPKLLFHYYDKDFNNEADTPDNFQSRRPNTSFCFLDIRSPGLGDTAMYLCATSREGTDTQYFGPGTRLTVL.